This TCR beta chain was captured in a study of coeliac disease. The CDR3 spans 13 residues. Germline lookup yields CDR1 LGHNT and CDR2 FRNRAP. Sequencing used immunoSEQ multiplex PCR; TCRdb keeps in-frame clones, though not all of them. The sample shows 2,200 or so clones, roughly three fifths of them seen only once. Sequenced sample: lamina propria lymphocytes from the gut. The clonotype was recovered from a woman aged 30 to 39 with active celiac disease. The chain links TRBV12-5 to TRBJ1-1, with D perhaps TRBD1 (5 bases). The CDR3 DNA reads TGTGTAGATGGGGGGGATAGGAACACTGAAGCTTTCTTT. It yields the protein CVDGGDRNTEAFF.